One sample yielded the 18 T cell receptor beta chains listed below, sequenced in a study of blood T cell repertoires in COVID-19. The method was immunoSEQ multiplex PCR; TCRdb's version includes in-frame clones alone and lacks a portion of them. The sample shows 90,000 to 150,000 clones, 80% to 90% of them seen only once. The sequenced sample was peripheral blood. The source of these receptors is a human donor with acute or convalescent COVID-19. The donor label of this sample is uncertain.

The gene calls are TRBV6-2 or TRBV6-3 and TRBJ1-2; no definite D call. The germline V gene encodes CDR1 MNHEY and CDR2 SVGEGT. Trimming left V 2 bases short and J 0 bases short, with 16 bases between. CDR3 size: 17 residues. CDR3: CASSYLPDLITNYGYTF. In DNA form, the CDR3 reads TGTGCCAGCAGTTACCTTCCAGATCTCATAACTAACTATGGCTACACCTTC.

The genes are TRBV4-2 and TRBJ2-7, with 7 bases fitting TRBD2. Germline CDR1 and CDR2: LGHNA and YNFKEQ. The CDR3 spans 16 residues. The J segment lost 2 bases and the V segment lost 1 base, leaving 8 bases of the junction unmatched. DNA of the CDR3: TGTGCCAGCAGCCAAGTGAGTACTAGCGCAACCTACGAGCAGTACTTC. As protein: CASSQVSTSATYEQYF.

The chain couples TRBV12-3 or TRBV12-4 to TRBJ2-1, with TRBD2 matching over 7 bases. The trim removed 6 bases at V and 5 bases at J, leaving 4 bases unmatched. The length of the CDR3 is 13 residues. The CDR3 coding sequence is TGTGCCAGCAGGGGGGAGGGGCACAATGAGCAGTTCTTC. It translates to CASRGEGHNEQFF.

The V and J genes are TRBV28 and TRBJ2-2, with TRBD2 matching 11 bases. V lost 7 bases to trimming and J lost 0 bases; unmatched junction nucleotides: 4. Germline V gene lookup returns CDR1 MDHEN and CDR2 SYDVKM. CDR3 length: 16 amino acids. CDR3 amino acids: CASKTSGTTNTGELFF. The DNA of the CDR3 is TGTGCCAGCAAGACTAGCGGGACTACGAACACCGGGGAGCTGTTTTTT.

V gene TRBV5-1 combines with J gene TRBJ2-5, with 7 nucleotides matching TRBD2. The germline V gene encodes CDR1 SGHRS and CDR2 YFSETQ. V lost 4 bases to trimming and J lost 4 bases; unmatched junction nucleotides: 16. This CDR3 is built from 17 residues. The CDR3 bases are TGCGCCAGCAGCCAGACTGGGACCCCAGCGGGGATAGAGACCCAGTACTTC. Translating gives CASSQTGTPAGIETQYF.

The chain combines TRBV5-1 with TRBJ2-1, with TRBD2 identical over 10 bases. Trimming took 3 bases from V and 2 from J; bases not matched to a gene: 8. CDR1 is SGHRS and CDR2 is YFSETQ in the germline V gene. CDR3 size: 17 residues. CDR3 DNA sequence: TGCGCCAGCAGCTCTGGCCTAGCGGGGGTAACCTACAATGAGCAGTTCTTC. Protein product: CASSSGLAGVTYNEQFF. The full variable domain, with the rest looked up from reference TRBV5-1 and TRBJ2-1, is KAGVTQTPRYLIKTRGQQVTLSCSPISGHRSVSWYQQTPGQGLQFLFEYFSETQRNKGNFPGRFSGRQFSNSRSEMNVSTLELGDSALYLCASSSGLAGVTYNEQFFGPGTRLTVL.

The chain links TRBV5-4 to TRBJ2-1; TRBD2 aligns across 8 bases. This CDR3 spans 16 amino acids. CDR1 and CDR2 (germline): SGHNT, YYREEE (reference sequence). The trim removed 1 base at V and 0 bases at J, leaving 3 bases unmatched. CDR3 loop: CASSLRLARSYNEQFF. The CDR3 nucleotides read TGTGCCAGCAGCTTGCGACTAGCGCGCTCCTACAATGAGCAGTTCTTC.

The J gene is TRBJ2-1, the V gene TRBV12-1; TRBD2, the table's D call, was not compared with the DNA. TRBV12-1 is listed as a pseudogene. This CDR3 is 15 amino acids long. The CDR3 nucleotides read TGTGCCAGCAGCTTGGGACTAGTCTCCTACAATGAGCAGTTCTTC. This gives the protein CASSLGLVSYNEQFF.

This chain joins TRBV5-4 and TRBJ2-1; TRBD2 aligns across 8 bases. The junction had 2 bases not matched to a gene; V was cut back by 3 bases and J by 9 bases. This CDR3 comprises 12 residues. Germline CDR1 is SGHNT and CDR2 is YYREEE (reference sequence). CDR3 region: CASSYTSGEQFF. In nucleotides, the CDR3 is TGTGCCAGCAGCTATACTAGCGGTGAGCAGTTCTTC.

The rearrangement links TRBV9 to TRBJ1-1; 9 bases match TRBD1. J gave up 4 bases and V 3 bases, and 10 bases lay outside the gene matches. Looked up from germline, CDR1 is SGDLS and CDR2 is YYNGEE. This CDR3 has 16 amino acids. The CDR3 is CASSEGTGGGPTEAFF. DNA for the CDR3: TGTGCCAGCAGCGAAGGAACAGGGGGCGGACCCACTGAAGCTTTCTTT.

This clone turned up a few times. The chain combines TRBV6-4 with TRBJ2-3; 9 positions agree with TRBD2. The trim removed 0 bases at V and 4 bases at J, leaving 2 bases unmatched. CDR1 is MRHNA and CDR2 is SNTAGT in the germline V gene. The CDR3 covers 15 residues. The CDR3 loop is CASSDSSGGADTQYF. The CDR3 bases are TGTGCCAGCAGTGACTCTAGCGGGGGCGCAGATACGCAGTATTTT.

This chain uses TRBV27 with TRBJ1-5, with D unclear. Looked up from germline, CDR1 is MNHEY and CDR2 is SMNVEV (reference sequence). The V end lost 7 bases, the J end lost 9 bases, and 13 bases lay between the germline ends. The CDR3 has 12 amino acids. The DNA for the CDR3 is TGTGCCAGCAAGGGAGGTGGTTTGCCCCAGCATTTT. Protein sequence: CASKGGGLPQHF.

The rearrangement joins TRBV7-3 to TRBJ2-3, with unresolved D. The CDR3 is 13 amino acids. Trimming removed 3 bases from V and 6 bases from J, with 10 bases in between. The germline V gene encodes CDR1 SGHTA and CDR2 FQGTGA. Here the CDR3 DNA reads TGTGCCAGCAGCTTCATCGAGAGTGATACGCAGTATTTT. Translated: CASSFIESDTQYF.

V is TRBV6-5 and J is TRBJ1-2; D remains ambiguous. V shed 6 bases and J shed 8 bases, with 19 bases lying between them. The V gene's germline CDR1 is MNHEY and CDR2 SVGAGI. The CDR3 length is 14 residues. CDR3 bases: TGTGCCAGCAGAATTAGTCTAGGTTCGTTCGGCTACACCTTC. It specifies CASRISLGSFGYTF.

The rearrangement joins TRBV28 to TRBJ2-1; D perhaps matches TRBD2 (6 bases). This CDR3 is 12 amino acids long. The V end lost 7 bases, the J end lost 7 bases, and 11 bases lay between the germline ends. CDR1 MDHEN and CDR2 SYDVKM come from the germline V gene. As DNA, the CDR3 is TGTGCCAGCACGTCCGGAGGGAATGAGCAGTTCTTC. Protein sequence: CASTSGGNEQFF.

The rearrangement links TRBV7-9 to TRBJ1-2, with TRBD1 identical over 8 bases. Looked up from germline, CDR1 is SEHNR and CDR2 is FQNEAQ (reference sequence). V shed 2 bases and J 2 bases; nucleotides not matched to a gene: 16. CDR3 length equals 19 residues. The CDR3 is CASSLSVLGQDTANYGYTF. The CDR3 DNA is TGTGCCAGCAGCTTATCCGTTCTGGGACAGGACACGGCCAACTATGGCTACACCTTC.

This clone appeared a few times. The rearrangement uses TRBV29-1 and TRBJ1-1; the D is unclear. Trimming left V 7 bases short and J 5 bases short, with 20 bases between. The germline V gene encodes CDR1 SQVTM and CDR2 ANQGSEA. This CDR3 has 14 residues. DNA of the CDR3: TGCAGCGCCGCCTTAGCGGGGTACGGGACTGAAGCTTTCTTT. Its protein product is CSAALAGYGTEAFF. Combining the CDR3 with reference TRBV29-1 and TRBJ1-1 gives the whole variable domain SAVISQKPSRDICQRGTSLTIQCQVDSQVTMMFWYRQQPGQSLTLIATANQGSEATYESGFVIDKFPISRPNLTFSTLTVSNMSPEDSSIYLCSAALAGYGTEAFFGQGTRLTVV.

The V and J genes are TRBV29-1 and TRBJ2-4; tentatively, D is TRBD1 (6 bases). There are 14 residues in the CDR3. CDR1 and CDR2 (germline): SQVTM, ANQGSEA. V was shortened by 2 bases and J by 8 bases, with 16 bases between the two germline ends. Here the CDR3 DNA reads TGCAGCGTTGAATATAGGGGGACAACAGACATTCAGTACTTC. Translated, it gives CSVEYRGTTDIQYF.